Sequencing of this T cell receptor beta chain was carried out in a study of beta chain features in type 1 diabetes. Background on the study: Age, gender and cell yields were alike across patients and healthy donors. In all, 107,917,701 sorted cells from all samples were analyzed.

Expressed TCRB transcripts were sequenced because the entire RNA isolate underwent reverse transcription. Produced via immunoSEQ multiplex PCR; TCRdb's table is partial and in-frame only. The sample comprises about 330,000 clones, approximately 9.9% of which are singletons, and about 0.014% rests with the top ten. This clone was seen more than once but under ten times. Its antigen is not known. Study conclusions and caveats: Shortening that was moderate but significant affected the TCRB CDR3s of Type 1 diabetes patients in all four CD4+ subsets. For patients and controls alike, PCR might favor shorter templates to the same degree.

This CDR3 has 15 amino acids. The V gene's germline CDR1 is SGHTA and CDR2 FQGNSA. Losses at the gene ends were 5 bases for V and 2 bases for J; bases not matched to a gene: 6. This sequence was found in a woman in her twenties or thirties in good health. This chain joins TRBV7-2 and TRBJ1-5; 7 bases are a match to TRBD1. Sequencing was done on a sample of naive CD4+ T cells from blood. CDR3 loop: CASSRGQWGNQPQHF. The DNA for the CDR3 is TGTGCCAGCAGCCGGGGACAGTGGGGCAATCAGCCCCAGCATTTT.